This T cell receptor beta chain is from a study of blood T cell repertoires in COVID-19. Authors' processing steps: Estimated nucleated cell counts came from reference gene primer amplification. Profiled with immunoSEQ multiplex PCR; TCRdb holds only in-frame clones, not every one. V, J and clone size are those of that table, while D and trimming were read from the DNA. Seen here are 100,000 to 150,000 clones, 79% observed once, and the top ten hold under 45%. Germline CDR1 SGHDN, CDR2 FVKESK. With 2 bases removed from V and 5 bases from J, the gap between germline ends came to 9 bases. CDR3 size: 14 residues.

V gene TRBV14 combines with J gene TRBJ2-2, with D perhaps TRBD2 (5 bases). Sequenced input: peripheral blood. The TCR comes from a man between 35 and 55 years old with active or convalescent COVID-19. CDR3 DNA: TGTGCCAGCAGCCAAACCGGACTTACCGGGGAGCTGTTTTTT. It codes for CASSQTGLTGELFF.